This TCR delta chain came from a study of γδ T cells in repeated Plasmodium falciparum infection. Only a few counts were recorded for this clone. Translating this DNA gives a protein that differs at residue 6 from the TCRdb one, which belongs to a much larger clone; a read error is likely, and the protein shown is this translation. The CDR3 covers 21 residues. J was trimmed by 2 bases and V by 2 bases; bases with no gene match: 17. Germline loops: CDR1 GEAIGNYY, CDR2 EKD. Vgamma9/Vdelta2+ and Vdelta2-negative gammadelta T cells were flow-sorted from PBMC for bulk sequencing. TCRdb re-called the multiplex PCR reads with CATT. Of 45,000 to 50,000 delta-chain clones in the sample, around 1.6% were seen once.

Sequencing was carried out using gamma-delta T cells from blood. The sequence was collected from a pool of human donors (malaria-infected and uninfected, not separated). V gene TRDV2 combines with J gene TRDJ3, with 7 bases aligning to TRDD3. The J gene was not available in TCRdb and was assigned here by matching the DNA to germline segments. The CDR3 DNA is TGTGCCTGTGACAAGAAGAGCTGGGGGTTCCTTAAGACCTGGGACACCCGACAGATGTTTTTC. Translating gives CACDKKSWGFLKTWDTRQMFF.